This record covers a single TCR beta chain. Its antigen is not identified. Trimming took off 5 bases at V and 2 bases at J, with 16 bases between the two ends. The CDR3 is 16 residues long. The V gene's germline CDR1 is LGHNT and CDR2 FRNRAP. This sample stems from a study of STAT5B mutations in CD4+ large granular lymphocyte leukemia. Study-level results: 8/27 top patient clones versus 2/35 control clones were TRBV06-family.

Libraries were prepared by immunoSEQ multiplex PCR; TCRdb keeps only in-frame clonotypes and omits some of them. The table records about 37,000 clones, 65% to 70% of them present only once. This receptor was taken from a human donor in good health. Sequences were obtained from CD4+ T cells from blood buffy coats. The chain is built from TRBV12-5 and TRBJ2-1; unclear D gene. For the CDR3, the DNA is TGTGCTAGTGGTCCTCGCCTTGTTGACCCCTACAATGAGCAGTTCTTC. This codes for CASGPRLVDPYNEQFF.